Listed below are T cell receptor beta chains from one sample, sequenced in a study of blood T cell repertoires in COVID-19. The protocol was immunoSEQ multiplex PCR, while the TCRdb copy is restricted to in-frame clones and leaves out a portion. The sample records around 95,000 clones, roughly nine tenths being singletons. What was sequenced was peripheral blood. The source is a man in his fifties with active COVID-19. CDR3s include the opening cysteine and the closing phenylalanine or tryptophan. Each record gives: CDR3 protein, CDR3 DNA, V gene, clone size, CDR3 length, J gene, D gene. D genes are given only for firm matches. Where a row states a size, it is once, few, many or the class of an expanded clone; other rows omit it.

CASSSGQGSPLHF	TGTGCCAGCAGCTCCGGACAGGGTTCACCCCTCCACTTT	TRBV5-4	-	13	TRBJ1-6	TRBD1
CASSQKGAGNTEAFF	TGCGCCAGCAGCCAAAAGGGGGCAGGGAACACTGAAGCTTTCTTT	TRBV4-1	-	15	TRBJ1-1	TRBD1
CATSGGSRSTDTQYF	TGTGCCACCAGTGGCGGGAGCCGGAGCACAGATACGCAGTATTTT	TRBV24-1	-	15	TRBJ2-3	TRBD2
CASSEGRGADTQYF	TGTGCCAGCAGTGAGGGCAGGGGGGCAGATACGCAGTATTTT	TRBV2	-	14	TRBJ2-3	-
CASSPGQIYGYTF	TGTGCCAGCAGTCCGGGACAGATATATGGCTACACCTTC	TRBV27	-	13	TRBJ1-2	TRBD1
CASSQNYAGANTEAFF	TGTGCCAGCAGCCAAAATTATGCAGGGGCTAACACTGAAGCTTTCTTT	TRBV3-1/TRBV3-2	-	16	TRBJ1-1	-
CASSWGEILNEKLFF	TGTGCCAGCAGCTGGGGGGAGATCTTAAATGAAAAACTGTTTTTT	TRBV5-5	-	15	TRBJ1-4	-
CASSPVKTSGALGTQYF	TGTGCCAGCAGCCCTGTTAAGACTAGCGGGGCATTGGGGACCCAGTACTTC	TRBV5-8	-	17	TRBJ2-5	TRBD2
CASSSRGSPTGELFF	TGTGCCAGCAGCAGCAGGGGGTCACCCACCGGGGAGCTGTTTTTT	TRBV6-5	-	15	TRBJ2-2	TRBD1
CASSIRQGYEQYF	TGTGCCAGCAGTATTCGACAGGGGTACGAGCAGTACTTC	TRBV6-6	once	13	TRBJ2-7	TRBD1
CSVGVSGIGTDTQYF	TGCAGCGTTGGGGTTAGCGGGATAGGCACAGATACGCAGTATTTT	TRBV29-1	-	15	TRBJ2-3	TRBD2
CASSPAGASTDTQYF	TGTGCCAGCAGCCCAGCTGGGGCTAGCACAGATACGCAGTATTTT	TRBV11-2	-	15	TRBJ2-3	-
CASSPSGGANEQYF	TGTGCCAGCAGCCCTAGCGGGGGGGCCAACGAGCAGTACTTC	TRBV7-9	-	14	TRBJ2-7	TRBD2
CASSLGGTGARQPQHF	TGTGCCAGCAGCTTGGGTGGGACAGGGGCCCGCCAGCCCCAGCATTTT	TRBV5-6	-	16	TRBJ1-5	TRBD1
CASSLSQQETQYF	TGTGCCAGCAGCTTATCCCAGCAAGAGACCCAGTACTTC	TRBV7-7	-	13	TRBJ2-5	-
CASSFASGSSYNEQFF	TGTGCCAGCAGCTTTGCTAGCGGGAGCTCCTACAATGAGCAGTTCTTC	TRBV5-4	-	16	TRBJ2-1	TRBD2
CASSSTSWETQYF	TGCGCCAGCAGCTCGACTAGCTGGGAGACCCAGTACTTC	TRBV5-1	-	13	TRBJ2-5	TRBD2
CASRGGASQETQYF	TGTGCCAGCAGGGGGGGTGCTTCTCAAGAGACCCAGTACTTC	TRBV5-4	-	14	TRBJ2-5	-
CASSIQQAGNEKLFF	TGTGCCAGCAGCATTCAGCAGGCAGGAAACGAAAAACTGTTTTTT	TRBV21-1	-	15	TRBJ1-4	-
CASSYEQGSEAFF	TGTGCCAGCAGTTACGAGCAGGGCTCTGAAGCTTTCTTT	TRBV6-6	-	13	TRBJ1-1	-
CASRPTGSTGELFF	TGTGCCAGCCGACCGACAGGTAGTACCGGGGAGCTGTTTTTT	TRBV6-4	-	14	TRBJ2-2	-
CASSIGPGYTEAFF	TGTGCCAGTAGTATAGGACCAGGGTACACTGAAGCTTTCTTT	TRBV19	-	14	TRBJ1-1	-
CASSNQANTGELFF	TGCGCCAGCAGCAATCAGGCCAACACCGGGGAGCTGTTTTTT	TRBV5-1	-	14	TRBJ2-2	-
CASRSQGARSYEQYF	TGTGCCAGCAGATCACAGGGGGCCCGCTCCTACGAGCAGTACTTC	TRBV6-5	-	15	TRBJ2-7	TRBD1
CASSRGGVRSYEQYF	TGCGCCAGCAGCCGCGGGGGGGTTCGCTCCTACGAGCAGTACTTC	TRBV5-1	-	15	TRBJ2-7	TRBD2
CASTDGHQNTEAFF	TGTGCCAGTACCGACGGACATCAGAACACTGAAGCTTTCTTT	TRBV19	-	14	TRBJ1-1	-
CASSRDRGNSPLHF	TGTGCCAGCAGTCGGGACAGGGGTAATTCACCCCTCCACTTT	TRBV6-4	-	14	TRBJ1-6	TRBD1
CASSQISGALYNEQFF	TGTGCCAGCAGCCAGATTAGCGGGGCGCTTTACAATGAGCAGTTCTTC	TRBV14	-	16	TRBJ2-1	TRBD2